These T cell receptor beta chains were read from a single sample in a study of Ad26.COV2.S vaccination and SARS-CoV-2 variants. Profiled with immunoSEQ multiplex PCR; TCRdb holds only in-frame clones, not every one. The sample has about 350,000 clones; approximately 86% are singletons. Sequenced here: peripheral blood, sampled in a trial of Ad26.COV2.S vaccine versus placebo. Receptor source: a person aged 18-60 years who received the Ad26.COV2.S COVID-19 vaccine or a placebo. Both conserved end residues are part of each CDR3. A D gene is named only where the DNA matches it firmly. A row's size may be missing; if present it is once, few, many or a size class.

DNA: TGTGCCAGCAGTATCCAGGGGAGGACCGGGGAGCTGTTTTTT; CDR3: CASSIQGRTGELFF; D: .; J: TRBJ2-2; size: .; V: TRBV2
DNA: TGTGCCAGCAGCCGGCTACCGGGAGTCAGAGGCGGGGAGCTGTTTTTT; CDR3: CASSRLPGVRGGELFF; D: .; J: TRBJ2-2; size: .; V: TRBV7-2
DNA: TGTGCCAGCAGCCAAGATTGGCAGCCCTACACCTTC; CDR3: CASSQDWQPYTF; D: .; J: TRBJ1-2; size: once; V: TRBV3-1/TRBV3-2
DNA: TGTGCCAGCAGCTTACCGTTAAAAGGAGGCAGAGAGACCCAGTACTTC; CDR3: CASSLPLKGGRETQYF; D: .; J: TRBJ2-5; size: .; V: TRBV7-9
DNA: TGTGCCAGCAGCTTATACGAGGGGGGCGAGAATGAAAAACTGTTTTTT; CDR3: CASSLYEGGENEKLFF; D: .; J: TRBJ1-4; size: .; V: TRBV7-9
DNA: TGCGCCAGCAGCCTATGGACTAGCGGGAGTGCGTCCTACGAGCAGTACTTC; CDR3: CASSLWTSGSASYEQYF; D: TRBD2; J: TRBJ2-7; size: few; V: TRBV5-1
DNA: TGTGCCAGCAGCTTACCAAGGGGACTAGCGCCCTACGAGCAGTACTTC; CDR3: CASSLPRGLAPYEQYF; D: TRBD2; J: TRBJ2-7; size: once; V: TRBV7-7
DNA: TGTGCCAGCAGCTTCCTCCTAGCGGTAGGCACCTACGAGCAGTACTTC; CDR3: CASSFLLAVGTYEQYF; D: TRBD2; J: TRBJ2-7; size: .; V: TRBV11-2
DNA: TGTGCCAGCAGTTACGGGGGGTATGAGCAGTTCTTC; CDR3: CASSYGGYEQFF; D: .; J: TRBJ2-1; size: few; V: TRBV6-2/TRBV6-3
DNA: TGTGCCAGCAGCCCACCTCAGGTCGGGGAAGAGACCCAGTACTTC; CDR3: CASSPPQVGEETQYF; D: .; J: TRBJ2-5; size: once; V: TRBV7-2
DNA: TGTGCCATCAAGACAAGCGGCTCCTACAATGAGCAGTTCTTC; CDR3: CAIKTSGSYNEQFF; D: .; J: TRBJ2-1; size: .; V: TRBV10-3
DNA: TGCGCCAGCAGCCCGGAGATCTCTGGAAACACCATATATTTT; CDR3: CASSPEISGNTIYF; D: .; J: TRBJ1-3; size: .; V: TRBV5-1
DNA: TGTGCCACCAGCAGAGATTGGGCGGAACGACCTAACTATGGCTACACCTTC; CDR3: CATSRDWAERPNYGYTF; D: .; J: TRBJ1-2; size: .; V: TRBV15
DNA: TGTGCCAGCAGCGTAGTGGGACTTAACTATGGCTACACCTTC; CDR3: CASSVVGLNYGYTF; D: .; J: TRBJ1-2; size: .; V: TRBV9
DNA: TGTGCCAGCAGCCTACGGGACAGACCCTACGAGCAGTACTTC; CDR3: CASSLRDRPYEQYF; D: TRBD1; J: TRBJ2-7; size: .; V: TRBV7-9
DNA: TGTGCCAGCAGTTTTACAGGGAATTCACCCCTCCACTTT; CDR3: CASSFTGNSPLHF; D: .; J: TRBJ1-6; size: .; V: TRBV27
DNA: TGTGCCAGCTCGCCCACTAGCGTCCCTGACAATGAGCAGTTCTTC; CDR3: CASSPTSVPDNEQFF; D: TRBD2; J: TRBJ2-1; size: .; V: TRBV18
DNA: TGTGCCAGCACCGGACAGGGAAACTATGGCTACACCTTC; CDR3: CASTGQGNYGYTF; D: .; J: TRBJ1-2; size: .; V: TRBV21-1
DNA: TGTGCCAGCAGCACCCGACAGGGACCGATGAACACTGAAGCTTTCTTT; CDR3: CASSTRQGPMNTEAFF; D: TRBD1; J: TRBJ1-1; size: .; V: TRBV7-2
DNA: TGTGCCAGCAGCCTGCGGCGCTCTGGAAACACCATATATTTT; CDR3: CASSLRRSGNTIYF; D: .; J: TRBJ1-3; size: many; V: TRBV16
DNA: TGTGCCAGCAGCTTAGGAAGGACAGGGCTCACTGAAGCTTTCTTT; CDR3: CASSLGRTGLTEAFF; D: TRBD1; J: TRBJ1-1; size: .; V: TRBV11-2
DNA: TGTGCCAGCAGTCGGACTAGCCGCACAGATACGCAGTATTTT; CDR3: CASSRTSRTDTQYF; D: TRBD2; J: TRBJ2-3; size: .; V: TRBV2
DNA: TGTGCCAGCAGCTTCGTCGACACCAGCACAGATACGCAGTATTTT; CDR3: CASSFVDTSTDTQYF; D: .; J: TRBJ2-3; size: .; V: TRBV5-6
DNA: TGTGCCAGCAGCTTGGGACAGGGACTTAACTATGGCTACACCTTC; CDR3: CASSLGQGLNYGYTF; D: TRBD1; J: TRBJ1-2; size: .; V: TRBV11-1
DNA: TGTGCCAGCAGCGGGGAGGAGCTTTGGGAAAAACTGTTTTTT; CDR3: CASSGEELWEKLFF; D: .; J: TRBJ1-4; size: .; V: TRBV7-9
DNA: TGTGCCAGTAGTATCTGGGACAGGGCGGCCAAAAACATTCAGTACTTC; CDR3: CASSIWDRAAKNIQYF; D: TRBD1; J: TRBJ2-4; size: .; V: TRBV19
DNA: TGTGCCAGCAGCTTAAAGAACTACAATGAGCAGTTCTTC; CDR3: CASSLKNYNEQFF; D: .; J: TRBJ2-1; size: .; V: TRBV7-2
DNA: TGTGCCAGCAGGACTACAGGGGACAGGGGCAATCAGCCCCAGCATTTT; CDR3: CASRTTGDRGNQPQHF; D: TRBD1; J: TRBJ1-5; size: .; V: TRBV28
DNA: TGTGCCAGTAGTATCGGGGGAGCTTACAATGAGCAGTTCTTC; CDR3: CASSIGGAYNEQFF; D: .; J: TRBJ2-1; size: .; V: TRBV19
DNA: TGTGCCAGCAGATTCCCGGGACAAAGCACAGATACGCAGTATTTT; CDR3: CASRFPGQSTDTQYF; D: .; J: TRBJ2-3; size: .; V: TRBV28
DNA: TGTGCCAGCAGCCTACAGATTCCGCAGCCCCAGCATTTT; CDR3: CASSLQIPQPQHF; D: .; J: TRBJ1-5; size: few; V: TRBV6-2/TRBV6-3
DNA: TGCGCCAGCAGCCAAGATTTCCCGGGGTCTAGCTCTGGAAACACCATATATTTT; CDR3: CASSQDFPGSSSGNTIYF; D: .; J: TRBJ1-3; size: few; V: TRBV4-3
DNA: TGTGCCAGCAGCCTCAAGGGACGCAGCTACGAGCAGTACTTC; CDR3: CASSLKGRSYEQYF; D: .; J: TRBJ2-7; size: .; V: TRBV7-2
DNA: TGTGCCAGTAGTATAATAGGGACAGGCGGTGAAAAACTGTTTTTT; CDR3: CASSIIGTGGEKLFF; D: TRBD1; J: TRBJ1-4; size: .; V: TRBV19
DNA: TGTGCCAGCAGCTTAGGGGGAAATTACAATGAGCAGTTCTTC; CDR3: CASSLGGNYNEQFF; D: .; J: TRBJ2-1; size: .; V: TRBV7-2
DNA: TGTGCCACCAGTGATTTGGTAGGGACGGGCACAGATACGCAGTATTTT; CDR3: CATSDLVGTGTDTQYF; D: .; J: TRBJ2-3; size: .; V: TRBV24-1
DNA: TGCGCCAGCAGCCAATTGCCAGCGGGGAGCAGCACAGATACGCAGTATTTT; CDR3: CASSQLPAGSSTDTQYF; D: TRBD2; J: TRBJ2-3; size: .; V: TRBV4-1
DNA: TGTGCCAGCAGCTCTGACAGGGTGGTGGGGGATACGCAGTATTTT; CDR3: CASSSDRVVGDTQYF; D: TRBD1; J: TRBJ2-3; size: .; V: TRBV4-2
DNA: TGTGCCAGCAGCGCCGGGGGGAATGGGCAGCCCCAGCATTTT; CDR3: CASSAGGNGQPQHF; D: .; J: TRBJ1-5; size: .; V: TRBV27
DNA: TGCGCCAGCAGGGCCTTGGTCCACGAGCAGTACTTC; CDR3: CASRALVHEQYF; D: .; J: TRBJ2-7; size: once; V: TRBV23-1
DNA: TGTGCCAGCAGTTTTGAGTCAGGGTACGCCGGGGAGCTGTTTTTT; CDR3: CASSFESGYAGELFF; D: .; J: TRBJ2-2; size: .; V: TRBV28
DNA: TGTGCCAGCAGCCCGACAGGGACCTATTGGGAAGCTTTCTTT; CDR3: CASSPTGTYWEAFF; D: TRBD1; J: TRBJ1-1; size: .; V: TRBV5-6
DNA: TGTGCCAGCAGTGAAAGGGTAGCGGGAGGGAGGGATGAGCAGTTCTTC; CDR3: CASSERVAGGRDEQFF; D: TRBD2; J: TRBJ2-1; size: .; V: TRBV2
DNA: TGTGCCAGCAAAAAAGCAGACACTGAAGCTTTCTTT; CDR3: CASKKADTEAFF; D: .; J: TRBJ1-1; size: .; V: TRBV2
DNA: TGTGCCAGCAGTACCCGTGGGGAGCAGTACTTC; CDR3: CASSTRGEQYF; D: .; J: TRBJ2-7; size: .; V: TRBV6-5
DNA: TGCGCCAGCAGCCAAGACAGGTTCATGGCCTCCTCCGAGCAGTACTTC; CDR3: CASSQDRFMASSEQYF; D: .; J: TRBJ2-7; size: .; V: TRBV4-3
DNA: TGTGCCATCAGTGGTCCTCAGACGGGGACAGCGATCAACCCTAGCACAGATACGCAGTATTTT; CDR3: CAISGPQTGTAINPSTDTQYF; D: TRBD1; J: TRBJ2-3; size: .; V: TRBV10-3